A single sample gave rise to the 12 T cell receptor beta chains below, sequenced in a study of blood T cell repertoires in COVID-19. Sequenced by immunoSEQ multiplex PCR; TCRdb stores in-frame clones only, minus some. The data show under 300,000 clones, 86% seen once. The sample taken for sequencing was peripheral blood. The receptors here all came from a woman between 65 and 79 years old with COVID-19, enrolled during active disease.

This sequence joins TRBV7-2 and TRBJ2-1; D might be TRBD2 (6 bases). CDR3 length: 14 amino acids. Germline loops: CDR1 SGHTA, CDR2 FQGNSA. Trimming took off 3 bases at V and 2 bases at J, with 8 bases between the two ends. This CDR3 reads CASSFGGAYNEQFF. The CDR3 coding sequence is TGTGCCAGCAGCTTCGGAGGGGCCTACAATGAGCAGTTCTTC.

This sequence joins TRBV5-1 and TRBJ2-3; 10 bases are a match to TRBD2. This CDR3 is 16 amino acids long. CDR1 and CDR2 (germline): SGHRS, YFSETQ. The V gene end was trimmed by 1 base and the J gene end by 4 bases; junction bases not matched to a gene: 6. CDR3 residues: CASSLLASGGADTQYF. The CDR3 bases are TGCGCCAGCAGCTTGTTGGCTAGCGGGGGAGCAGATACGCAGTATTTT.

This clone was seen a handful of times. The CDR3 nucleotides are TGTGCCCGGGGTGCGGGGGTGAACACCGGGGAGCTGTTTTTT. Translating gives CARGAGVNTGELFF. The J gene is TRBJ2-2, the V gene TRBV30; 7 positions match TRBD2. CDR3 length: 14 amino acids. Trimming at V came to 8 bases and at J to 1 base, leaving 7 bases not matched to a gene. Germline V lookup: CDR1 GTSNPN, CDR2 SVGIG (reference sequence). Full variable domain (remainder filled in from reference TRBV30 and TRBJ2-2): SQTIHQWPATLVQPVGSPLSLECTVEGTSNPNLYWYRQAAGRGLQLLFYSVGIGQISSEVPQNLSASRPQDRQFILSSKKLLLSDSGFYLCARGAGVNTGELFFGEGSRLTVL.

The gene calls are TRBV28 and TRBJ1-1; no clear D. The CDR3 has 14 amino acids. Per germline, CDR1 MDHEN and CDR2 SYDVKM. The V end was cut by 6 bases, the J end by 2 bases, with 13 bases between. CDR3 protein: CASSPPRGNTEAFF. The CDR3, as DNA: TGTGCCAGCAGCCCCCCGCGGGGAAACACTGAAGCTTTCTTT.

This clone was observed a few times. The rearrangement uses TRBV15 and TRBJ2-7; 8 positions agree with TRBD1. The ends lost 3 bases at V and 3 bases at J; junction bases unmatched: 7. The CDR3 contains 15 residues. Germline CDR1 is LNHNV and CDR2 is YYDKDF (reference sequence). As DNA, the CDR3 is TGTGCCACCAGCAGCCGGACAGGGAATAGCTACGAGCAGTACTTC. This codes for CATSSRTGNSYEQYF. The whole variable domain, filled in from reference TRBV15 and TRBJ2-7, reads DAMVIQNPRYQVTQFGKPVTLSCSQTLNHNVMYWYQQKSSQAPKLLFHYYDKDFNNEADTPDNFQSRRPNTSFCFLDIRSPGLGDTAMYLCATSSRTGNSYEQYFGPGTRLTVT.

V gene TRBV9 combines with J gene TRBJ1-1; TRBD1 agrees at 8 bases. Germline V gene sequence: CDR1 SGDLS, CDR2 YYNGEE. The length of the CDR3 is 15 residues. V shed 2 bases, J shed 5 bases, and the junction held 8 bases outside the gene matches. Here the CDR3 reads CASSVVSRGLTEAFF. DNA of the CDR3: TGTGCCAGCAGCGTGGTTAGCAGGGGGCTGACTGAAGCTTTCTTT.

V and J are TRBV27 and TRBJ1-2, with 12 bases identical to TRBD1. The trim removed 5 bases at V and 6 bases at J, leaving 7 bases unmatched. The germline V gene has CDR1 MNHEY and CDR2 SMNVEV (reference sequence). The CDR3 contains 15 residues. The CDR3 loop is CASSTGTGGWNGYTF. In nucleotides, the CDR3 is TGTGCCAGCAGTACAGGGACAGGGGGCTGGAATGGCTACACCTTC.

CDR3 loop: CASSLAQGAVWYGYTF. The CDR3 DNA is TGTGCCAGCAGCTTGGCACAGGGGGCGGTTTGGTATGGCTACACCTTC. This rearrangement joins TRBV5-6 to TRBJ1-2; 9 bases match TRBD1. The CDR3 extends over 16 amino acids. The germline gives CDR1 SGHDT, CDR2 YYEEEE. With V trimmed by 0 bases and J by 5 bases, 8 bases remained unmatched.

This chain links TRBV9 with TRBJ2-7; 8 positions match TRBD2. The CDR3 has 15 amino acids. V shed 1 base, J shed 3 bases, and the junction held 6 bases outside the gene matches. Per the germline V gene, CDR1 is SGDLS and CDR2 is YYNGEE. This CDR3 is CASSVSGGPNYEQYF. Written as DNA, the CDR3 is TGTGCCAGCAGCGTAAGCGGGGGCCCTAACTACGAGCAGTACTTC.

In its sample, this clone was seen once. V is TRBV5-4 and J is TRBJ2-3; 12 bases fit TRBD2. The junction had 7 bases not matched to a gene; V was cut back by 4 bases and J by 4 bases. The CDR3 runs to 16 residues. Germline V gives CDR1 SGHNT, CDR2 YYREEE (reference sequence). The DNA of the CDR3 is TGTGCCAGCAGCGTGCCTAGCGGGGGGGCGTCAGATACGCAGTATTTT. Its protein is CASSVPSGGASDTQYF.

This chain links TRBV12-3 or TRBV12-4 with TRBJ1-1; TRBD1 is a possible D gene (5 bases). The germline V and J ends were trimmed by 3 bases and 11 bases, with 16 bases remaining between them. The CDR3 loop spans 13 amino acids. CDR3 bases: TGTGCCAGCAGTTTGACCCGCGAATGGGGCGCTTTCTTT. It encodes CASSLTREWGAFF.

The chain combines TRBV18 with TRBJ2-7, with D possibly TRBD1 on 6 matching bases. There are 14 residues in the CDR3. Germline lookup yields CDR1 KGHSH and CDR2 LQKENI. The ends were cut back, 2 bases at V and 2 bases at J, with 10 bases in the middle. CDR3 sequence: CASSPTGTPYEQYF. In DNA form, the CDR3 reads TGTGCCAGCTCACCAACCGGGACACCCTACGAGCAGTACTTC.